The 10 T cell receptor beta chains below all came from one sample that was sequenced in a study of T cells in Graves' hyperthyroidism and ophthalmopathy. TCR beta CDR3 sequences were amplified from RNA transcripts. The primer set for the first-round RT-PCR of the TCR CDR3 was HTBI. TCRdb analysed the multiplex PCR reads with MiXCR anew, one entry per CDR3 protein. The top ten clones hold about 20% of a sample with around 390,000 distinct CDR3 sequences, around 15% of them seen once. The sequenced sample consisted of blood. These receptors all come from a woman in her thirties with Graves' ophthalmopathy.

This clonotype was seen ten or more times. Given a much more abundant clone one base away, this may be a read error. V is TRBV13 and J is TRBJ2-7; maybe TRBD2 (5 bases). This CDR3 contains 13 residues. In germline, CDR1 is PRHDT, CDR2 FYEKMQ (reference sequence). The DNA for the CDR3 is TGTGTCAGCAGCTTAAGCGGCTCCTACGAGCAGTACTTC. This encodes CVSSLSGSYEQYF.

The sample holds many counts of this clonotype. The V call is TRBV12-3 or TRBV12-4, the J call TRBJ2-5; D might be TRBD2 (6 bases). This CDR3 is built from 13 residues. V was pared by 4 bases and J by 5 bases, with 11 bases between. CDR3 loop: CASSYGGGETQYF. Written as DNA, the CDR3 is TGTGCCAGCAGTTATGGGGGAGGCGAGACCCAGTACTTC.

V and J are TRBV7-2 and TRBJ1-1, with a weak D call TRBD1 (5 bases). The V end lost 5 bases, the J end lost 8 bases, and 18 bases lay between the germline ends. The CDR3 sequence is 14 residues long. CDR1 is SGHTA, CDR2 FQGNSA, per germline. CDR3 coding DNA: TGTGCCAGCAGCCTTGACAGAATGAGCGTCGAAGCTTTCTTT. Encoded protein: CASSLDRMSVEAFF.

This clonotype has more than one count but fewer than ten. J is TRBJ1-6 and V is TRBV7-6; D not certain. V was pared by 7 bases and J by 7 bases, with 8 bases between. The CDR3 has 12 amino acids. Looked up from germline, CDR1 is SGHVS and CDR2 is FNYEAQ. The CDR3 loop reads CASTSGNSPLHF. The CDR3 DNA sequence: TGTGCCAGCACCTCCGGAAATTCACCCCTCCACTTT.

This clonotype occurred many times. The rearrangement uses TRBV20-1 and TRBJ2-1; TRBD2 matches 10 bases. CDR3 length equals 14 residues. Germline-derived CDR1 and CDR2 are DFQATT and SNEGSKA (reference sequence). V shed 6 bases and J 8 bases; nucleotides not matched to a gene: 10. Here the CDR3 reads CSAETSGIGHEQFF. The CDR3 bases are TGCAGTGCCGAAACTAGCGGGATAGGCCATGAGCAGTTCTTC.

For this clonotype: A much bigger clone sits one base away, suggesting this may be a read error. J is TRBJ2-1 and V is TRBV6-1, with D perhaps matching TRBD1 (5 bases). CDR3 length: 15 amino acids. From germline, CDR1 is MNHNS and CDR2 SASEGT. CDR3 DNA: TGTGCCAGCAGTGAAGCCTGGGGCTCCTGCAATGAGCAGTTCTTC. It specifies CASSEAWGSCNEQFF.

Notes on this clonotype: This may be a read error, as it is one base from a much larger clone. The CDR3: CASSDPTHYGHTF. The CDR3 nucleotides read TGTGCCAGCAGTGACCCGACACACTATGGCCACACCTTC. The rearrangement joins TRBV6-2 or TRBV6-3 to TRBJ1-2; D not certain. Germline CDR1 and CDR2: MNHEY and SVGEGT. This CDR3 contains 13 residues.

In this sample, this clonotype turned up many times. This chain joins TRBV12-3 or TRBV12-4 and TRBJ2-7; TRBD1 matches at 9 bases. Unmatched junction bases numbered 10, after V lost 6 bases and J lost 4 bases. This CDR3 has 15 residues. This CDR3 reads CASRSGTGRLYEQYF. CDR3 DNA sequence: TGTGCCAGCAGATCGGGGACAGGGAGATTGTACGAGCAGTACTTC.

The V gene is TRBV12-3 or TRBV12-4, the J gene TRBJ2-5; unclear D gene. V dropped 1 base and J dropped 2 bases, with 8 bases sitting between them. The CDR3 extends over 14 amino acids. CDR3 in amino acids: CASSLVLAQETQYF. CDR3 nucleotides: TGTGCCAGCAGTTTAGTCCTGGCACAAGAGACCCAGTACTTC.

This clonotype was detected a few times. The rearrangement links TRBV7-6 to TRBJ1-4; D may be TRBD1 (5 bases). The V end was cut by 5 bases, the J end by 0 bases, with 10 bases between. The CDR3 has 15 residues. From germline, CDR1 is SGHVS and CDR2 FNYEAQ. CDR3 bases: TGTGCCAGCAGCCCGGCGGGGGCAACTAATGAAAAACTGTTTTTT. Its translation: CASSPAGATNEKLFF.